Detailed here is one T cell receptor (beta chain). Its cognate antigen is unknown. Generated by immunoSEQ multiplex PCR, the TCRdb table keeps only in-frame clones and is missing some. The top ten clones hold roughly 3.9% of a sample with fewer than 65,000 clones, over 70% of them seen once. This sample is part of a study of OX40 agonist ivuxolimab in advanced cancers. In the study overall: Patients' therapy was ivuxolimab, an antibody that acts as an agonist of OX40 (CD134). Study-wide results and limits: Some nonresponders also had low normalized T-cell clonal expansion.

Exclusion of a patient followed from autoimmune disease history or systemic immunosuppression. Germline V lookup: CDR1 ENHRY, CDR2 SYGVKD. The J segment lost 6 bases and the V segment lost 3 bases, leaving 2 bases of the junction unmatched. The CDR3 runs to 12 residues. The sample in question was CD4+ or CD8+ T cells sorted from blood, obtained in a trial of the OX40 agonist ivuxolimab. This TCR came from an adult with an advanced solid tumor such as melanoma, head and neck, liver or kidney cancer. V is TRBV10-3 and J is TRBJ2-7; 7 bases line up with TRBD1. CDR3 in DNA: TGTGCCATCAGTGAATCAGGGGGCGAGCAGTACTTC. This gives the protein CAISESGGEQYF.